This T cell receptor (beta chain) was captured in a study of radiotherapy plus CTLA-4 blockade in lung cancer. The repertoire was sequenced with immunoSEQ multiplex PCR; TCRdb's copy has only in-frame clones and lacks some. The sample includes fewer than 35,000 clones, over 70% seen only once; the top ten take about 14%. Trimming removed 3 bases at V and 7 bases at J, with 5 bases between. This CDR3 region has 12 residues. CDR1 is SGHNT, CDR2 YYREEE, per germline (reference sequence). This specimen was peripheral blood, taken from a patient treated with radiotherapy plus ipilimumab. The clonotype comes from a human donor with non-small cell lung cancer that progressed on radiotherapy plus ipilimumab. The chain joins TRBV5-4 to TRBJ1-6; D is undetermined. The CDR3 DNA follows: TGTGCCAGCAGCTCGTTAAATTCACCCCTCCACTTT. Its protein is CASSSLNSPLHF.